The 3 T cell receptor beta chains below all came from one sample that was sequenced in a study of tumor and adjacent non-tumor tissue in lung cancer. RNA was extracted from bulk tissue without any cell sorting. Distant lung tissue was collected more than 3 cm away from the tumor edge. Three rounds of nested PCR, following a modified ARM-PCR protocol, produced the TCRbeta library. Using its own MiXCR run on the multiplex PCR reads, TCRdb lists one record per CDR3 protein. The data contain 50,000 or so distinct CDR3 sequences, about 80% of them seen just once; the ten biggest clones take up about 23%. The sample consisted of distant non-tumor lung tissue. The receptors were gathered from a woman aged 60 to 75 with non-small cell lung cancer.

Regarding this clonotype: Just one base apart from a much larger clone, this may be a read error. The CDR3 region has the DNA TGTGCTAACAGCCCTTCCTCAGAGACCCAGTACTTC. It specifies CANSPSSETQYF. The chain links TRBV7-7 to TRBJ2-5; no definite D call. CDR1 and CDR2 (germline): SSHAT, FNYEAQ (reference sequence). This CDR3 comprises 12 residues.

A note on this clonotype: The conserved phenylalanine or tryptophan normally closing the CDR3 is absent here, so this likely arose from a read error. The chain joins TRBV11-3 to TRBJ2-3; D is ambiguous. The V gene lost 5 bases and the J gene lost 1 base, with 16 bases spanning the gap. This CDR3 is built from 16 residues. Germline assignment: CDR1 SGHNT and CDR2 YENEEA. As DNA, the CDR3 is TGTGCCAGCAGCCCCCGCCAGAAGAAGGGCACAGATACGCAGTATCTT. This sequence encodes CASSPRQKKGTDTQYL.

On this clonotype itself: The junction and the germline gene differ at one end; a read error may be behind it. J is TRBJ1-1 and V is TRBV28; D might be TRBD1 (6 bases). Germline loops: CDR1 MDHEN, CDR2 SYDVKM. CDR3 length: 12 residues. The chain's CDR3 is CAGRDINTEAFF. The CDR3 DNA is TGTGCCGGCAGGGACATCAATACTGAAGCTTTCTTT.